The 3 T cell receptor beta chains below were found in one sample sequenced in a study of cytomegalovirus exposure and HLA in healthy donors. The PCR was carried out with 60 Vbeta primers and 13 Jbeta primers. Measured with immunoSEQ multiplex PCR; TCRdb has only the in-frame clones, and not every one. Among 80,000 to 90,000 clones listed, around 75% were seen once. Source material: PBMCs. These receptors originate from a man aged 40-49 years in good health and CMV-seronegative.

The gene calls are TRBV19 and TRBJ1-6, with D unresolved. CDR1 is LNHDA, CDR2 SQIVND, per germline (reference sequence). The germline V and J ends were trimmed by 6 bases and 7 bases, with 16 bases remaining between them. The length of the CDR3 is 15 residues. Here the CDR3 DNA reads TGTGCCAGTAGGCCGGAGGCGGGAACCAATTCACCCCTCCACTTT. Its protein is CASRPEAGTNSPLHF.

The chain joins TRBV29-1 to TRBJ1-2, with a weak D call TRBD1 (6 bases). Looked up from germline, CDR1 is SQVTM and CDR2 is ANQGSEA. V lost 7 bases and J lost 2, with 14 bases in between. The CDR3 has 13 residues. CDR3 nucleotides: TGCAGCGCCTACAGGGTAGGCAACTATGGCTACACCTTC. It encodes CSAYRVGNYGYTF.

The chain joins TRBV13 to TRBJ1-3; 7 nucleotides align to TRBD1. CDR3 size: 14 residues. With V trimmed by 6 bases and J by 7 bases, 9 bases remained unmatched. The V gene's germline CDR1 is PRHDT and CDR2 FYEKMQ (reference sequence). This CDR3 is CASSYRGAGNTIYF. DNA of the CDR3: TGTGCCAGCAGTTACAGGGGCGCGGGGAACACCATATATTTT. The full variable domain, rest sourced from reference TRBV13 and TRBJ1-3, is AAGVIQSPRHLIKEKRETATLKCYPIPRHDTVYWYQQGPGQDPQFLISFYEKMQSDKGSIPDRFSAQQFSDYHSELNMSSLELGDSALYFCASSYRGAGNTIYFGEGSWLTVV.